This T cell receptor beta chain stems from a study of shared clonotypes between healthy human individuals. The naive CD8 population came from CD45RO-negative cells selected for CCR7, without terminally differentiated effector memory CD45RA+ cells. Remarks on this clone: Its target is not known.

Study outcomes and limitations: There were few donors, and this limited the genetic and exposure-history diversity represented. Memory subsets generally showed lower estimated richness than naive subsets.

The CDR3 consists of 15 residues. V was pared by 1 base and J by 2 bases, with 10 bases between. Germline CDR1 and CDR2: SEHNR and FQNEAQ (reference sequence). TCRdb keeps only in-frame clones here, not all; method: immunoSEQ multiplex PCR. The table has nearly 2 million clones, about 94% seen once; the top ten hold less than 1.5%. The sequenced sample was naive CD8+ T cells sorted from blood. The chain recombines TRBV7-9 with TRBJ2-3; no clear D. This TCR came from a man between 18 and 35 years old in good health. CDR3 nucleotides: TGTGCCAGCAGCTTAGAGGGCAGCGACACAGATACGCAGTATTTT. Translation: CASSLEGSDTDTQYF.